These 31 T cell receptor beta chains originate from one sample sequenced in a study of blood T cell repertoires in COVID-19. Sequencing used immunoSEQ multiplex PCR; TCRdb keeps in-frame clones, though not all of them. The sample shows under 150,000 clones, more than 70% of them seen only once. Sequencing was performed on peripheral blood. The receptors originated from a woman aged 55-70 years with COVID-19, enrolled during active disease.

This clone was recorded a few times. This chain joins TRBV27 and TRBJ1-1; no firm D call. The germline V and J ends were trimmed by 6 bases and 4 bases, with 15 bases remaining between them. From germline, CDR1 is MNHEY and CDR2 SMNVEV (reference sequence). The CDR3 extends over 14 amino acids. CDR3: CASSPPGSRTEAFF. The CDR3 coding sequence is TGTGCCAGCAGCCCTCCGGGGAGCCGCACTGAAGCTTTCTTT.

The V gene is TRBV29-1, the J gene TRBJ1-5; 12 bases match TRBD1. J was trimmed by 3 bases and V by 4 bases; bases with no gene match: 13. The germline CDR1 and CDR2 sequences are SQVTM and ANQGSEA. The CDR3 extends over 18 amino acids. In DNA form, the CDR3 reads TGCAGCGTTGTCCCCGGGACAGGGGGCATCCCTAACAATCAGCCCCAGCATTTT. Encoded protein: CSVVPGTGGIPNNQPQHF.

The rearrangement uses TRBV7-9 and TRBJ1-2, with 9 bases that match TRBD1. With 3 bases clipped from V and 5 bases from J, the junction kept 4 bases outside the gene matches. The CDR3 spans 14 residues. Germline CDR1 reads SEHNR; CDR2 reads FQNEAQ (reference sequence). Here the CDR3 reads CASSLLGQGYGYTF. The CDR3 DNA is TGTGCCAGCAGCTTGTTGGGACAGGGTTATGGCTACACCTTC.

V gene TRBV3-1 (or the pseudogene TRBV3-2) combines with J gene TRBJ2-1; 10 bases fit TRBD2. The ends lost 0 bases at V and 7 bases at J; junction bases unmatched: 12. The CDR3 is 18 amino acids. Germline V CDR1 and CDR2: LGHDT, YNNKEL (reference sequence). The CDR3 spells CASSQEASGGSVGNEQFF. Written as DNA, the CDR3 is TGTGCCAGCAGCCAAGAGGCTAGCGGGGGATCGGTGGGGAATGAGCAGTTCTTC.

The V gene is TRBV7-3, the J gene TRBJ2-2, with 9 bases that match TRBD2. In germline, CDR1 is SGHTA, CDR2 FQGTGA. V shed 6 bases, J shed 3 bases, and the junction held 5 bases outside the gene matches. This CDR3 is built from 15 residues. The CDR3 bases are TGTGCCAGCAGTCTGGGACTAGCTTACACCGGGGAGCTGTTTTTT. Its protein is CASSLGLAYTGELFF.

J is TRBJ1-1 and V is TRBV2, with unresolved D. The V gene's germline CDR1 is SNHLY and CDR2 FYNNEI. This CDR3 is built from 13 residues. Trimming took off 3 bases at V and 1 base at J, with 6 bases between the two ends. The CDR3 sequence: CASSDRPNTEAFF. CDR3 coding DNA: TGTGCCAGCAGTGACAGGCCGAACACTGAAGCTTTCTTT.

The gene calls are TRBV4-1 and TRBJ2-7; 8 positions match TRBD1. CDR1 is MGHRA and CDR2 is YSYEKL in the germline V gene. The CDR3 is made up of 18 amino acids. J gave up 2 bases and V 0 bases, and 12 bases lay outside the gene matches. This CDR3 is CASSQDLSRGHHPYEQYF. CDR3 sequence (DNA): TGCGCCAGCAGCCAAGATCTCTCCAGGGGGCATCACCCCTACGAGCAGTACTTC.

With respect to this clone: One junction end disagrees with the germline gene, perhaps due to a read error. V is TRBV19 and J is TRBJ1-1; tentatively, D is TRBD1 (5 bases). The CDR3 runs to 15 residues. CDR1 LNHDA and CDR2 SQIVND come from the germline V gene (reference sequence). CDR3 DNA: TGTGCCAGCAGTAAGGGCGGGGACCTGAACACTGAAGCTTTCTTT. Translated: CASSKGGDLNTEAFF.

The chain links TRBV4-3 to TRBJ2-5; the D is unclear. Per germline, CDR1 LGHNA and CDR2 YSLEER. The CDR3 loop spans 14 amino acids. V was trimmed by 1 base and J by 2 bases, leaving 8 bases between them. This chain's CDR3 is CASSQVAGQETQYF. Here the CDR3 DNA reads TGCGCCAGCAGCCAAGTGGCCGGGCAAGAGACCCAGTACTTC.

V is TRBV13 and J is TRBJ2-7; perhaps TRBD2 as D (7 bases). The CDR3 extends over 15 amino acids. Trimming pared 5 bases from V and 0 bases from J, leaving 14 bases between. Germline V gene lookup returns CDR1 PRHDT and CDR2 FYEKMQ (reference sequence). The CDR3 region is CASSLYGGLSYEQYF. Here the CDR3 DNA reads TGTGCCAGCAGCCTCTACGGGGGGCTCTCCTACGAGCAGTACTTC. Full variable domain (remainder filled in from reference TRBV13 and TRBJ2-7): AAGVIQSPRHLIKEKRETATLKCYPIPRHDTVYWYQQGPGQDPQFLISFYEKMQSDKGSIPDRFSAQQFSDYHSELNMSSLELGDSALYFCASSLYGGLSYEQYFGPGTRLTVT.

The rearrangement uses TRBV6-2 or TRBV6-3 and TRBJ1-1; no clear D gene. The CDR3 spans 12 residues. Germline-derived CDR1 and CDR2 are MNHEY and SVGEGT. V was pared by 2 bases and J by 7 bases, with 8 bases between. CDR3 DNA: TGTGCCAGCAGTTACGGAGATTATGAAGCTTTCTTT. Translation: CASSYGDYEAFF.

The chain recombines TRBV28 with TRBJ1-5; 9 nucleotides align to TRBD1. Per the germline V gene, CDR1 is MDHEN and CDR2 is SYDVKM. The ends lost 5 bases at V and 0 bases at J; junction bases unmatched: 11. This CDR3 has 18 amino acids. The CDR3 DNA reads as TGTGCCAGCAGTCCGGGACAGGGACTAGGTAGTAGCAATCAGCCCCAGCATTTT. This codes for CASSPGQGLGSSNQPQHF. Looking up the rest from reference TRBV28 and TRBJ1-5 gives the full variable domain: DVKVTQSSRYLVKRTGEKVFLECVQDMDHENMFWYRQDPGLGLRLIYFSYDVKMKEKGDIPEGYSVSREKKERFSLILESASTNQTSMYLCASSPGQGLGSSNQPQHFGDGTRLSIL.

This chain connects TRBV4-1 to TRBJ2-1, with TRBD2 identical over 11 bases. Per the germline V gene, CDR1 is MGHRA and CDR2 is YSYEKL. V lost 4 bases to trimming and J lost 5 bases; unmatched junction nucleotides: 7. CDR3 size: 16 residues. CDR3 in amino acids: CASSRFSGGADNEQFF. CDR3 in DNA: TGCGCCAGCAGCCGGTTTAGCGGGGGGGCGGACAATGAGCAGTTCTTC.

The chain combines TRBV7-3 with TRBJ1-2; 9 bases align to TRBD1. There are 15 residues in the CDR3. The V gene's germline CDR1 is SGHTA and CDR2 FQGTGA. J lost 7 bases, V lost 0 bases, and 6 bases had no gene match. The CDR3 nucleotides read TGTGCCAGCAGCTTAACGCCAGACAGGGGGGCTGGCTACACCTTC. Protein: CASSLTPDRGAGYTF.

This sequence joins TRBV11-2 and TRBJ2-7, with D perhaps TRBD2 (5 bases). The CDR3 consists of 14 residues. V was trimmed by 6 bases and J by 2 bases, leaving 14 bases between them. The germline gives CDR1 SGHAT, CDR2 FQNNGV. The CDR3 region is CASSSTPEAYEQYF. Written as DNA, the CDR3 is TGTGCCAGCAGTTCTACTCCGGAGGCCTACGAGCAGTACTTC.

The V and J genes are TRBV27 and TRBJ1-1; the D gene is possibly TRBD1 (6 bases). This CDR3 spans 15 amino acids. Germline CDR1 MNHEY, CDR2 SMNVEV (reference sequence). Trimming cost V 8 bases and J 0 bases, with 16 bases left between them. The CDR3 protein is CASFRTALMNTEAFF. The CDR3 DNA is TGTGCCAGCTTTCGGACAGCCTTAATGAACACTGAAGCTTTCTTT.

The chain is built from TRBV19 and TRBJ1-5; 7 nucleotides match TRBD1. The V segment lost 3 bases and the J segment 0 bases; nucleotides outside the gene matches: 5. CDR1 LNHDA and CDR2 SQIVND come from the germline V gene (reference sequence). The CDR3 spans 16 residues. In DNA, the CDR3 is TGTGCCAGTAGTATCCCTCGGACAGGTAGCAATCAGCCCCAGCATTTT. This codes for CASSIPRTGSNQPQHF.

This clone was observed a single time. J is TRBJ2-1 and V is TRBV9; maybe TRBD2 (5 bases). Deletions cut 5 bases from V and 1 base from J, with 10 bases between. CDR3 length: 14 amino acids. CDR1 and CDR2 from the germline V gene are SGDLS and YYNGEE. The CDR3, as DNA: TGTGCCAGCAGTGAGGGTAAATCCTACAATGAGCAGTTCTTC. The encoded protein is CASSEGKSYNEQFF.

The chain joins TRBV5-1 to TRBJ1-6; D is possibly TRBD1 (5 bases). Trimming pared 2 bases from V and 7 bases from J, leaving 10 bases between. This CDR3 region has 14 residues. Germline V gene lookup returns CDR1 SGHRS and CDR2 YFSETQ. CDR3 DNA sequence: TGCGCCAGCAGCTTAGGGGAAGAGAATTCACCCCTCCACTTT. Its translation: CASSLGEENSPLHF. The whole variable domain, filled in from reference TRBV5-1 and TRBJ1-6, reads KAGVTQTPRYLIKTRGQQVTLSCSPISGHRSVSWYQQTPGQGLQFLFEYFSETQRNKGNFPGRFSGRQFSNSRSEMNVSTLELGDSALYLCASSLGEENSPLHFGNGTRLTVT.

This clone occurred a few times. V gene TRBV5-1 combines with J gene TRBJ1-5; D is ambiguous. Germline-derived CDR1 and CDR2 are SGHRS and YFSETQ. The CDR3 spans 16 residues. Trimming took off 4 bases at V and 5 bases at J, with 19 bases between the two ends. Here the CDR3 DNA reads TGCGCCAGCAGCCCCCGACCTGGCCAGGTCGATCAGCCCCAGCATTTT. Encoded protein: CASSPRPGQVDQPQHF.

The V and J genes are TRBV7-2 and TRBJ2-7, with 7 positions matching TRBD1. V was pared by 0 bases and J by 1 base, with 3 bases of the junction left unmatched. Per germline, CDR1 SGHTA and CDR2 FQGNSA. The CDR3 consists of 15 residues. CDR3 in DNA: TGTGCCAGCAGCTTAGCGATGACAGGGTCCTACGAGCAGTACTTC. It encodes CASSLAMTGSYEQYF.

The chain employs TRBV5-4 and TRBJ2-7, with 8 bases lining up with TRBD2. The CDR3 has 16 residues. Unmatched junction bases numbered 9, after V lost 4 bases and J lost 0 bases. The V gene's germline CDR1 is SGHNT and CDR2 YYREEE (reference sequence). The DNA of the CDR3 is TGTGCCAGCAGCCGTGGAATAGCGGGGTTCTCCTACGAGCAGTACTTC. Amino acid sequence: CASSRGIAGFSYEQYF.

The CDR3, as DNA: TGTGCCAGCAGTCCATACGGGCGGACAGGTATCAATCCCCAGCATTTT. It specifies CASSPYGRTGINPQHF. The V call is TRBV27, the J call TRBJ1-5, with 7 bases matching TRBD1. The CDR3 is 16 amino acids. Germline assignment: CDR1 MNHEY and CDR2 SMNVEV (reference sequence). Unmatched junction bases numbered 17, after V lost 5 bases and J lost 10 bases.

V usage is TRBV10-3 and J usage is TRBJ1-2; 12 nucleotides line up with TRBD1. The V gene end was trimmed by 3 bases and the J gene end by 13 bases; junction bases not matched to a gene: 6. CDR1 ENHRY and CDR2 SYGVKD come from the germline V gene. The CDR3 extends over 13 amino acids. The DNA of the CDR3 is TGTGCCATCAGTGATGGGGACAGGGGGCACGGCACCTTC. Translated: CAISDGDRGHGTF.

This sequence joins TRBV7-3 and TRBJ1-6, with D uncertain. In germline, CDR1 is SGHTA, CDR2 FQGTGA. The CDR3 is 15 amino acids. V was pared by 3 bases and J by 1 base, with 7 bases between. CDR3 DNA: TGTGCCAGCAGCTTTGGTCGGTCCTATAATTCACCCCTCCACTTT. Its translation: CASSFGRSYNSPLHF. Based on the CDR3 plus reference TRBV7-3 and TRBJ1-6, the full variable domain is GAGVSQTPSNKVTEKGKYVELRCDPISGHTALYWYRQSLGQGPEFLIYFQGTGAADDSGLPNDRFFAVRPEGSVSTLKIQRTERGDSAVYLCASSFGRSYNSPLHFGNGTRLTVT.

The chain employs TRBV11-2 and TRBJ1-2; a weak D match, TRBD1 (5 bases). Germline V gene data show CDR1 as SGHAT and CDR2 as FQNNGV. The V and J ends lost 5 bases and 12 bases respectively, with 22 bases between them. The CDR3 has 14 residues. The CDR3: CASSPTRRQGGNTF. CDR3 bases: TGTGCCAGCAGCCCCACCCGTAGGCAGGGCGGGAACACCTTC.

This sequence joins TRBV2 and TRBJ1-1; D might be TRBD1 (6 bases). V was trimmed by 5 bases and J by 8 bases, leaving 12 bases between them. Germline V gene sequence: CDR1 SNHLY, CDR2 FYNNEI. The CDR3 runs to 12 residues. CDR3 sequence reads: CASSNRVPEAFF. The CDR3 region has the DNA TGTGCCAGCAGTAACAGGGTGCCCGAAGCTTTCTTT.

This rearrangement joins TRBV19 to TRBJ2-1; 9 positions agree with TRBD1. Germline CDR1 LNHDA, CDR2 SQIVND (reference sequence). Trimming removed 9 bases from V and 0 bases from J; junction bases left unmatched: 3. The CDR3 has 14 residues. CDR3 loop: CASGQGFSYNEQFF. Written as DNA, the CDR3 is TGTGCCAGCGGACAGGGGTTCTCCTACAATGAGCAGTTCTTC. The full variable domain, rest sourced from reference TRBV19 and TRBJ2-1, is DGGITQSPKYLFRKEGQNVTLSCEQNLNHDAMYWYRQDPGQGLRLIYYSQIVNDFQKGDIAEGYSVSREKKESFPLTVTSAQKNPTAFYLCASGQGFSYNEQFFGPGTRLTVL.

The chain has TRBV6-1 and TRBJ2-2, with a weak D call TRBD1 (5 bases). V lost 2 bases and J lost 6, with 10 bases in between. Germline CDR1 reads MNHNS; CDR2 reads SASEGT. This CDR3 is built from 14 residues. As DNA, the CDR3 is TGTGCCAGCAGTGAATATATAGGGGCCGGGGAGCTGTTTTTT. Translating gives CASSEYIGAGELFF.

V gene TRBV25-1 combines with J gene TRBJ1-1, with D unresolved. The germline V gene encodes CDR1 MGHDK and CDR2 SYGVNS. The CDR3 contains 13 residues. V lost 4 bases, J lost 4 bases, and 10 bases lay in between. CDR3 in DNA: TGTGCCAGCAGTGCGGAGTGGAGCACTGAAGCTTTCTTT. Amino acids: CASSAEWSTEAFF.

In DNA, the CDR3 is TGTGCCAGCAGCCCAACCGGGACACGGAGTGGAGATACGCAGTATTTT. This codes for CASSPTGTRSGDTQYF. This chain connects TRBV7-9 to TRBJ2-3, with D possibly being TRBD1 (6 bases). The CDR3 has 16 residues. The ends were cut back, 5 bases at V and 5 bases at J, with 20 bases in the middle. Per germline, CDR1 SEHNR and CDR2 FQNEAQ (reference sequence).